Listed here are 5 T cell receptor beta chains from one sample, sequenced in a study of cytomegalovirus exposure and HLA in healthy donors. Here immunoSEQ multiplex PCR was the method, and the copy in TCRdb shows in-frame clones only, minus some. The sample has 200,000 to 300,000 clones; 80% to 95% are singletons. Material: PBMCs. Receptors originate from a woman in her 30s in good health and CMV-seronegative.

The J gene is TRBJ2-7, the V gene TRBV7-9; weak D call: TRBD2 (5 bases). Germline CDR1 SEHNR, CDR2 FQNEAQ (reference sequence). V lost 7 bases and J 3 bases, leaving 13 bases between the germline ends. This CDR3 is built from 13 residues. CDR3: CASTPPAGYEQYF. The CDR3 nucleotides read TGTGCCAGCACCCCCCCGGCGGGCTACGAGCAGTACTTC.

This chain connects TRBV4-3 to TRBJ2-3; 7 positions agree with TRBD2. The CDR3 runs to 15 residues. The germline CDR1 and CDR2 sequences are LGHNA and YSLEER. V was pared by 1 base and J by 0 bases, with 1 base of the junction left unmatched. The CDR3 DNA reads TGCGCCAGCAGCCAAGCGGGAGGTAGCACAGATACGCAGTATTTT. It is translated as CASSQAGGSTDTQYF.

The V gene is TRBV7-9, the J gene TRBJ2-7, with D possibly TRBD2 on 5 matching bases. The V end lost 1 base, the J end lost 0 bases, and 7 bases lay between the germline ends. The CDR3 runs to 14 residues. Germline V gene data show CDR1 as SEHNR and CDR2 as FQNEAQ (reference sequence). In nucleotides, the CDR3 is TGTGCCAGCAGCTTAGGAGAGGGCTCCTACGAGCAGTACTTC. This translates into CASSLGEGSYEQYF. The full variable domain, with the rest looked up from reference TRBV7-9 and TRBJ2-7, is DTGVSQNPRHKITKRGQNVTFRCDPISEHNRLYWYRQTLGQGPEFLTYFQNEAQLEKSRLLSDRFSAERPKGSFSTLEIQRTEQGDSAMYLCASSLGEGSYEQYFGPGTRLTVT.

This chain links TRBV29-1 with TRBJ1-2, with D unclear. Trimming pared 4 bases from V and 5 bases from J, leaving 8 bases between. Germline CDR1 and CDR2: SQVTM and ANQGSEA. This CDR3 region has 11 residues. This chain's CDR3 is CSVGHDYGYTF. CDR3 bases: TGCAGCGTTGGACACGATTATGGCTACACCTTC.

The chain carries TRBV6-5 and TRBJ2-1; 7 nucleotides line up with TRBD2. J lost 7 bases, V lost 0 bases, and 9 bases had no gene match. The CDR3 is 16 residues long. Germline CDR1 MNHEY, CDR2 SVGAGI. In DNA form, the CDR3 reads TGTGCCAGCAGTTACTCTGGCGGGAGTTTACTGAATGAGCAGTTCTTC. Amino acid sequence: CASSYSGGSLLNEQFF.